These T cell receptor beta chains were read from a single sample in a study of beta chain features in type 1 diabetes. Sequencing was performed with immunoSEQ multiplex PCR; in TCRdb, only in-frame clones are kept and a portion is missing. This table has about 180,000 clones, about 13% appearing once. The specimen was central memory CD4+ T cells from blood. The receptors derive from a young woman in good health. Each CDR3 is given with its conserved first and last residue. Fields, in order: clone size, CDR3 length, J gene, V gene, D gene, CDR3 DNA, CDR3 protein. A D gene is named only where the DNA matches it firmly. Size values are once, few and many counts, or a class for expanded clones, and some rows have none.

clone size: few
CDR3 length: 17
J gene: TRBJ2-3
V gene: TRBV7-2
D gene: TRBD2
CDR3 DNA: TGTGCCAGCAGCTTAGGAGGCGCTAGCGGACTCACAGATACGCAGTATTTT
CDR3 protein: CASSLGGASGLTDTQYF

clone size: NA
CDR3 length: 14
J gene: TRBJ2-3
V gene: TRBV6-4
D gene: TRBD1
CDR3 DNA: TGTGCCAGCAGCCCAGGACAGGGTTCAGATACGCAGTATTTT
CDR3 protein: CASSPGQGSDTQYF

clone size: few
CDR3 length: 15
J gene: TRBJ2-7
V gene: TRBV5-4
D gene: NA
CDR3 DNA: TGTGCCAGCAGCTTGGCCAGGGGGGCGGTTTACGAGCAGTACTTC
CDR3 protein: CASSLARGAVYEQYF

clone size: NA
CDR3 length: 13
J gene: TRBJ1-5
V gene: TRBV2
D gene: TRBD1
CDR3 DNA: TGTGCCACCGGGCAGGGGGTTGATCAGCCCCAGCATTTT
CDR3 protein: CATGQGVDQPQHF

clone size: NA
CDR3 length: 15
J gene: TRBJ2-3
V gene: TRBV5-1
D gene: NA
CDR3 DNA: TGCGCCAGCAGCTTCGGCGGGACCTACACAGATACGCAGTATTTT
CDR3 protein: CASSFGGTYTDTQYF

clone size: NA
CDR3 length: 14
J gene: TRBJ2-7
V gene: TRBV18
D gene: TRBD1
CDR3 DNA: TGTGCCAGCTCCGCGGACAGGGGGTCCTACGAGCAGTACTTC
CDR3 protein: CASSADRGSYEQYF

clone size: NA
CDR3 length: 14
J gene: TRBJ2-7
V gene: TRBV10-2
D gene: TRBD2
CDR3 DNA: TGCGCCAGCATTAGCGGGGATTCCTCCTACGAGCAGTACTTC
CDR3 protein: CASISGDSSYEQYF

clone size: NA
CDR3 length: 16
J gene: TRBJ2-7
V gene: TRBV10-3
D gene: NA
CDR3 DNA: TGTGCCATCAGTGAGGGAACTAGCAGAAGCTCCTACGAGCAGTACTTC
CDR3 protein: CAISEGTSRSSYEQYF

clone size: few
CDR3 length: 14
J gene: TRBJ1-1
V gene: TRBV6-6
D gene: TRBD1
CDR3 DNA: TGTGCCAGCAGTATTAGACAGGGGAGGACTGAAGCTTTCTTT
CDR3 protein: CASSIRQGRTEAFF

clone size: NA
CDR3 length: 13
J gene: TRBJ1-5
V gene: TRBV30
D gene: TRBD1
CDR3 DNA: TGTGCCTGGGGGACAGGCCTAAATCAGCCCCAGCATTTT
CDR3 protein: CAWGTGLNQPQHF

clone size: few
CDR3 length: 15
J gene: TRBJ2-1
V gene: TRBV30
D gene: TRBD2
CDR3 DNA: TGTGCCTGGAGTGGTCTAGCGGGAGTTGGTAATGAGCAGTTCTTC
CDR3 protein: CAWSGLAGVGNEQFF

clone size: few
CDR3 length: 16
J gene: TRBJ2-1
V gene: TRBV6-5
D gene: TRBD2
CDR3 DNA: TGTGCCAGCAGTTACCTTGGACTAGCCCCCTACAATGAGCAGTTCTTC
CDR3 protein: CASSYLGLAPYNEQFF

clone size: few
CDR3 length: 13
J gene: TRBJ1-5
V gene: TRBV30
D gene: NA
CDR3 DNA: TGTGCCTGGAGATCAGGGATGGGTCAGCCCCAGCATTTT
CDR3 protein: CAWRSGMGQPQHF

clone size: NA
CDR3 length: 16
J gene: TRBJ2-1
V gene: TRBV29-1
D gene: TRBD2
CDR3 DNA: TGCAGCGTCCCGGGACTAGCGGGAGGGCCCATCAATGAGCAGTTCTTC
CDR3 protein: CSVPGLAGGPINEQFF

clone size: NA
CDR3 length: 13
J gene: TRBJ1-5
V gene: TRBV29-1
D gene: NA
CDR3 DNA: TGCAGCGTTGGCTCGGCGGGCAATCAGCCCCAGCATTTT
CDR3 protein: CSVGSAGNQPQHF

clone size: NA
CDR3 length: 11
J gene: TRBJ2-5
V gene: TRBV28
D gene: NA
CDR3 DNA: TGTGCCAGCAGTTTATCCCGGACCCAGTACTTC
CDR3 protein: CASSLSRTQYF

clone size: NA
CDR3 length: 14
J gene: TRBJ2-1
V gene: TRBV30
D gene: NA
CDR3 DNA: TGTGCCTGGAGTCCAGATCGGGAGTTTGATGAGCAGTTCTTC
CDR3 protein: CAWSPDREFDEQFF

clone size: few
CDR3 length: 14
J gene: TRBJ2-2
V gene: TRBV7-3
D gene: NA
CDR3 DNA: TGTGCCAGCAGCTTAAACGGACAGACCGGGGAGCTGTTTTTT
CDR3 protein: CASSLNGQTGELFF

clone size: few
CDR3 length: 13
J gene: TRBJ2-7
V gene: TRBV7-9
D gene: NA
CDR3 DNA: TGTGCCAGCAACCGTGATCAGGGCTACGAGCAGTACTTC
CDR3 protein: CASNRDQGYEQYF

clone size: few
CDR3 length: 15
J gene: TRBJ2-4
V gene: TRBV7-2
D gene: TRBD2
CDR3 DNA: TGTGCCAGCAGCTTAGCAACTAGCGGGAGGGCCATTCAGTACTTC
CDR3 protein: CASSLATSGRAIQYF

clone size: few
CDR3 length: 18
J gene: TRBJ2-3
V gene: TRBV7-6
D gene: TRBD2
CDR3 DNA: TGTGCCAGCAGCTTTAATCCGACTAGCGGTAGGAGCACAGATACGCAGTATTTT
CDR3 protein: CASSFNPTSGRSTDTQYF

clone size: few
CDR3 length: 13
J gene: TRBJ1-1
V gene: TRBV29-1
D gene: TRBD1
CDR3 DNA: TGCAGCGGGGGGACAGGAGTCAACACTGAAGCTTTCTTT
CDR3 protein: CSGGTGVNTEAFF

clone size: few
CDR3 length: 15
J gene: TRBJ2-2
V gene: TRBV6-5
D gene: NA
CDR3 DNA: TGTGCCAGCGGGGACTTGAGCTCCATCACCGGGGAGCTGTTTTTT
CDR3 protein: CASGDLSSITGELFF

clone size: NA
CDR3 length: 13
J gene: TRBJ2-7
V gene: TRBV5-6
D gene: NA
CDR3 DNA: TGTGCCAGCAGCCAGGACGGACTCTACGAGCAGTACTTC
CDR3 protein: CASSQDGLYEQYF

clone size: NA
CDR3 length: 14
J gene: TRBJ2-7
V gene: TRBV2
D gene: TRBD1
CDR3 DNA: TGTGCCAGCAGTAAGGACAGGGGATCCTACGAGCAGTACTTC
CDR3 protein: CASSKDRGSYEQYF

clone size: few
CDR3 length: 14
J gene: TRBJ2-2
V gene: TRBV25-1
D gene: NA
CDR3 DNA: TGTGCCAGCAGTGGCATCAGGGTCACCGGGGAGCTGTTTTTT
CDR3 protein: CASSGIRVTGELFF

clone size: NA
CDR3 length: 17
J gene: TRBJ2-1
V gene: TRBV7-2
D gene: TRBD2
CDR3 DNA: TGTGCCAGCAGCTCGCTAGCTGAGACTAGCGGTTACAATGAGCAGTTCTTC
CDR3 protein: CASSSLAETSGYNEQFF

clone size: few
CDR3 length: 14
J gene: TRBJ2-2
V gene: TRBV29-1
D gene: NA
CDR3 DNA: TGCAGCGTTGAAGATCCGCGGTATACCGGGGAGCTGTTTTTT
CDR3 protein: CSVEDPRYTGELFF

clone size: NA
CDR3 length: 16
J gene: TRBJ1-5
V gene: TRBV19
D gene: NA
CDR3 DNA: TGTGCCAGTAGGAGGGCAGGACGAACTGGTAATCAGCCCCAGCATTTT
CDR3 protein: CASRRAGRTGNQPQHF

clone size: few
CDR3 length: 13
J gene: TRBJ2-7
V gene: TRBV6-5
D gene: NA
CDR3 DNA: TGTGCCAGCAGTTATCCGGGAAGAGGGGAGCAGTACTTC
CDR3 protein: CASSYPGRGEQYF

clone size: NA
CDR3 length: 15
J gene: TRBJ2-7
V gene: TRBV4-1
D gene: NA
CDR3 DNA: TGCGCCAGCAGCCAAGTACTCGCGGTCGCCTACGAGCAGTACTTC
CDR3 protein: CASSQVLAVAYEQYF

clone size: few
CDR3 length: 14
J gene: TRBJ2-2
V gene: TRBV2
D gene: NA
CDR3 DNA: TGTGCCAGCAGTGAACCCAGAAGTACCGGGGAGCTGTTTTTT
CDR3 protein: CASSEPRSTGELFF

clone size: few
CDR3 length: 11
J gene: TRBJ2-5
V gene: TRBV20-1
D gene: NA
CDR3 DNA: TGCAGTGCTAGATTTGCTAGCAACGATGACTTC
CDR3 protein: CSARFASNDDF

clone size: few
CDR3 length: 15
J gene: TRBJ2-6
V gene: TRBV5-5
D gene: NA
CDR3 DNA: TGTGCCAGCAGACCCGGGAACTCTGGGGCCAACGTCCTGACTTTC
CDR3 protein: CASRPGNSGANVLTF

clone size: NA
CDR3 length: 16
J gene: TRBJ1-1
V gene: TRBV7-8
D gene: TRBD1
CDR3 DNA: TGTGCCAGCAGCTTAAATCCCCGACAGGGCAGGACTGAAGCTTTCTTT
CDR3 protein: CASSLNPRQGRTEAFF

clone size: NA
CDR3 length: 13
J gene: TRBJ2-3
V gene: TRBV19
D gene: NA
CDR3 DNA: TGTGCCAGTAGTATAGATCTGAGAGATACGCAGTATTTT
CDR3 protein: CASSIDLRDTQYF

clone size: few
CDR3 length: 16
J gene: TRBJ1-2
V gene: TRBV30
D gene: NA
CDR3 DNA: TGTGCCTGCAACGGCGGGCTAGGAGGGAGGTACTATGGCTACACCTTC
CDR3 protein: CACNGGLGGRYYGYTF

clone size: NA
CDR3 length: 15
J gene: TRBJ2-7
V gene: TRBV28
D gene: TRBD2
CDR3 DNA: TGTGCCAGCAGCCCGGGGGGGACAAGCTCCTACGAGCAGTACTTC
CDR3 protein: CASSPGGTSSYEQYF